The 15 T cell receptor beta chains in this list originate from one sample, sequenced in a study of T cell changes during pregnancy in multiple sclerosis. Sequencing used immunoSEQ multiplex PCR; TCRdb keeps in-frame clones, though not all of them. The sample lists roughly 20,000 clones; 85% to 90% were seen once. This specimen consisted of CD8+ T cells from peripheral blood mononuclear cells, obtained in the third trimester of pregnancy. The receptors stem from a female donor in good health, enrolled as a control in a pregnancy study.

This clone occurred once. CDR3 region: CASSPGTAYEQYF. The CDR3 nucleotides are TGTGCCAGCAGTCCGGGGACTGCCTACGAGCAGTACTTC. The chain couples TRBV27 to TRBJ2-7, with D perhaps TRBD2 (6 bases). CDR3 length: 13 amino acids. V lost 5 bases to trimming and J lost 2 bases, with 10 bases between them. Germline V gene lookup returns CDR1 MNHEY and CDR2 SMNVEV (reference sequence).

This chain links TRBV7-2 with TRBJ2-1; D is uncertain. Germline V CDR1 and CDR2: SGHTA, FQGNSA. Trimming shortened V by 2 bases and J by 8 bases, and 4 bases separated the two germline ends. CDR3 length: 11 amino acids. The CDR3 DNA follows: TGTGCCAGCAGCTTAACACATGAGCAGTTCTTC. Translated, it gives CASSLTHEQFF.

The chain links TRBV5-1 to TRBJ1-4, with D possibly TRBD1 on 6 matching bases. Between the trimmed V and J ends, which lost 4 bases and 4 bases, there was a span of 14 bases. The CDR3 consists of 15 residues. Germline V gene data show CDR1 as SGHRS and CDR2 as YFSETQ. The CDR3 DNA is TGCGCCAGCAGCCAACAGGGACCTCTTAATGAAAAACTGTTTTTT. This sequence encodes CASSQQGPLNEKLFF.

The rearrangement links TRBV13 to TRBJ1-1, with D possibly being TRBD1 (6 bases). The V gene's germline CDR1 is PRHDT and CDR2 FYEKMQ (reference sequence). The CDR3 has 15 amino acids. V was clipped by 5 bases and J by 0 bases, with 13 bases between them. CDR3 in DNA: TGTGCCAGCAGCGAAATAGGGGGTTTGAACACTGAAGCTTTCTTT. Its protein product is CASSEIGGLNTEAFF.

The CDR3 sequence is CASSLAGPSGLNTEAFF. CDR3 nucleotides: TGCGCCAGCAGCTTGGCCGGTCCTAGTGGATTGAACACTGAAGCTTTCTTT. This chain joins TRBV5-1 and TRBJ1-1; unclear D gene. The CDR3 is 17 amino acids. Germline CDR1 and CDR2: SGHRS and YFSETQ. The ends were cut back, 0 bases at V and 0 bases at J, with 15 bases in the middle.

The chain couples TRBV15 to TRBJ1-2, with D tentatively TRBD1 (6 bases). This CDR3 region has 13 residues. Germline CDR1 is LNHNV and CDR2 is YYDKDF (reference sequence). Between the trimmed V and J ends, which lost 6 bases and 2 bases, there was a span of 10 bases. The CDR3 sequence: CATSGQKNYGYTF. In nucleotides, the CDR3 is TGTGCCACCAGTGGACAGAAAAACTATGGCTACACCTTC.

The chain joins TRBV7-8 to TRBJ2-7, with D possibly TRBD2 on 5 matching bases. Trimming took 5 bases from V and 3 from J, leaving 17 bases between them. The germline V gene has CDR1 SGHVS and CDR2 FQNEAQ. CDR3 length: 15 residues. The CDR3 protein is CASSPVGGLNYEQYF. CDR3 nucleotide sequence: TGTGCCAGCAGCCCTGTAGGCGGGCTTAACTACGAGCAGTACTTC.

V usage is TRBV7-9 and J usage is TRBJ2-7; D is unclear. V lost 5 bases and J 2 bases, leaving 13 bases between the germline ends. From germline, CDR1 is SEHNR and CDR2 FQNEAQ (reference sequence). This CDR3 is 14 amino acids long. CDR3 nucleotide sequence: TGTGCCAGCAGCCTTGACATCCAAACCTACGAGCAGTACTTC. Its translation is CASSLDIQTYEQYF.

V usage is TRBV27 and J usage is TRBJ2-7, with D possibly TRBD1 on 6 matching bases. Trimming stripped 6 bases from V and 5 bases from J, with 14 bases between. The germline V gene has CDR1 MNHEY and CDR2 SMNVEV (reference sequence). The CDR3 has 13 amino acids. CDR3 residues: CASSRKGDHEQYF. DNA of the CDR3: TGTGCCAGCAGCCGAAAGGGGGATCACGAGCAGTACTTC.

This sequence joins TRBV11-2 and TRBJ2-1; 9 bases agree with TRBD2. J lost 5 bases, V lost 6 bases, and 8 bases had no gene match. The CDR3 extends over 15 amino acids. Germline V gene lookup returns CDR1 SGHAT and CDR2 FQNNGV. CDR3 nucleotide sequence: TGTGCCAGCAGTTCAGCGGGGGGTACGCACAATGAGCAGTTCTTC. It specifies CASSSAGGTHNEQFF.

The J gene is TRBJ2-5, the V gene TRBV11-1; TRBD1 agrees at 8 bases. Germline V gives CDR1 SGHAT, CDR2 FQDESV (reference sequence). This CDR3 has 16 residues. V lost 4 bases, J lost 5 bases, and 12 bases stayed unmatched. CDR3 residues: CASSSVGDRGRETQYF. In nucleotides, the CDR3 is TGTGCCAGCAGCTCGGTTGGAGACAGGGGTCGGGAGACCCAGTACTTC.

In its sample, this clone was seen once. The rearrangement joins TRBV10-3 to TRBJ2-1, with 7 bases identical to TRBD2. Losses at the gene ends were 0 bases for V and 3 bases for J; bases not matched to a gene: 2. The CDR3 loop spans 15 amino acids. Per germline, CDR1 ENHRY and CDR2 SYGVKD. CDR3 bases: TGTGCCATCAGTGAGTCGGTAGCGGGCTACAATGAGCAGTTCTTC. This codes for CAISESVAGYNEQFF.

The chain links TRBV6-5 to TRBJ2-7, with TRBD1 matching over 7 bases. CDR1 and CDR2 from the germline V gene are MNHEY and SVGAGI. V dropped 6 bases and J dropped 1; count of bases not matched to a gene: 9. There are 15 residues in the CDR3. This chain's CDR3 is CASRPTGTASYEQYF. The CDR3 coding sequence is TGTGCCAGCAGACCGACCGGGACAGCTTCCTACGAGCAGTACTTC.

The rearrangement joins TRBV27 to TRBJ2-7; weak D call: TRBD2 (5 bases). The germline CDR1 and CDR2 sequences are MNHEY and SMNVEV (reference sequence). The germline V and J ends were trimmed by 5 bases and 0 bases, with 8 bases remaining between them. The CDR3 spans 13 residues. The CDR3 region has the DNA TGTGCCAGCAGTCTCACTAGCTCCTACGAGCAGTACTTC. Translation gives CASSLTSSYEQYF.

The V gene is TRBV4-1, the J gene TRBJ1-1; D is unresolved. This CDR3 is 15 amino acids long. CDR1 and CDR2 (germline): MGHRA, YSYEKL. The ends were cut back, 4 bases at V and 4 bases at J, with 16 bases in the middle. The DNA for the CDR3 is TGCGCCAGCAGCCGGCGGGGAGAGTCGGGCACTGAAGCTTTCTTT. Translated, it gives CASSRRGESGTEAFF.